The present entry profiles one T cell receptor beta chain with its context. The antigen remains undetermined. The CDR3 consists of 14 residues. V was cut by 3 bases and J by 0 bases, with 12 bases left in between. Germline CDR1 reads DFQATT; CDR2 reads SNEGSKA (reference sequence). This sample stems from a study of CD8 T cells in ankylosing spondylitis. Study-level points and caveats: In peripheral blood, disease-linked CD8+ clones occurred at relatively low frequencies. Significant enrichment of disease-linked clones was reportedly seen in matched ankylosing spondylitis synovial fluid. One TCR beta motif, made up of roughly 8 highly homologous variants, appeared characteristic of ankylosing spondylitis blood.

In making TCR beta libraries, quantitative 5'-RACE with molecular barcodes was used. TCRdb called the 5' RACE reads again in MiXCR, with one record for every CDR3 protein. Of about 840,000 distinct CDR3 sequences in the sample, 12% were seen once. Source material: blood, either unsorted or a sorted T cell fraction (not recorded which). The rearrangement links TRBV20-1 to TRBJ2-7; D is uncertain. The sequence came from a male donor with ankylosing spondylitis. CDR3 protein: CSASPTASSYEQYF. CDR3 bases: TGCAGTGCTAGTCCCACGGCGAGCTCCTACGAGCAGTACTTC.